This TCR beta chain originates from a study of pediatric ulcerative colitis (dated by TCRdb to the late 2010s). Background for the entire study: Nine or ten newly diagnosed, treatment-naive pediatric ulcerative colitis patients and a handful of non-IBD control children each provided paired blood and rectal samples.

Trimming accounts for 2 bases at V and 4 bases at J, while the number of junction bases matched to no gene is 13. The CDR3 has 20 amino acids, counting the end cysteine and phenylalanine. Only the CDR3 DNA stays, 60 bases, in frame from base 1. Looking up the germline V gene yields CDR1 MGHRA and CDR2 YSYEKL. Turning to this clone: Its antigen remains undetermined. The sample holds no much larger clone one base away, and base qualities are not on file.

The control children had a colonoscopy because IBD was suspected, showed normal endoscopy both macroscopically and histologically, and did not receive an IBD diagnosis during the next year. A blood sample was obtained concurrently with the colonoscopy. The Wizard kit (Promega) was used to extract genomic DNA from the blood and intestinal samples. Summary of the overall study and its limitations: For technical reasons, blood samples from a couple of patients gave substantially fewer templates, and these samples were excluded from the blood-rectal overlap analysis. Because repertoires came from total lymphocyte DNA, patterns in rare subsets such as regulatory T cells may not be reflected. Two rectal CDR3 clonotypes were detected in all ulcerative colitis patients and were not detected in any of the controls. The healthy control group was small, consisting of only four individuals. Rectal repertoire features separated controls, mild-moderate and acute severe colitis patients; acute severe colitis showed reduced rectal diversity due to clonal expansions. Autologous blood-rectal clonal overlap was significantly higher in ulcerative colitis patients than in controls, suggesting increased T cell trafficking to inflamed tissue.

Rearranged CDR3 beta regions were amplified from genomic DNA with multiplex V and J primers using the immunoSEQ TRB Survey service. To keep sequencing depth the same across samples, survey-level depth of up to 500,000 reads per sample was applied. Libraries were purified, pooled and sequenced on Illumina technology. In the source study's methods: Productive clonality, sample overlap, pairwise scatters, CDR3 beta length, V/D/J gene usage and productiveness were all assessed with the immunoSEQ online tools. Calculated diversity was the number of unique rearrangements divided by total templates times 100; Shannon and Simpson indices were also computed. Principal component analysis was performed on Z-score normalized data with the R prcomp function and the ggbiplot package. Morisita's index was used to quantify blood-rectal clonal overlap within each subject. TCRdb holds this immuneACCESS table with in-frame rearrangements only. Some clones are missing; in checked studies, unresolved V genes explain under half, and the rest has no known cause. V, J and clone size were drawn from that table, and D and trimming were deduced from the DNA. Within this sample are about 60,000 clones, with 87% of them counted one time only. The ten largest clones represent about 1.5% of the sample.

Here the chain combines TRBV4-1 and TRBJ2-6; TRBD1 lines up with 11 middle nucleotides. The receptor was isolated from a boy between 10 and 17 years old who was a control in a study of pediatric ulcerative colitis. Sample: blood. The DNA sequence is given as TGCGCCAGCAGCCAACAATTCGCCGGACAGGGGGCGCCCGGGGCCAACGTCCTGACTTTC. It translates to CASSQQFAGQGAPGANVLTF.